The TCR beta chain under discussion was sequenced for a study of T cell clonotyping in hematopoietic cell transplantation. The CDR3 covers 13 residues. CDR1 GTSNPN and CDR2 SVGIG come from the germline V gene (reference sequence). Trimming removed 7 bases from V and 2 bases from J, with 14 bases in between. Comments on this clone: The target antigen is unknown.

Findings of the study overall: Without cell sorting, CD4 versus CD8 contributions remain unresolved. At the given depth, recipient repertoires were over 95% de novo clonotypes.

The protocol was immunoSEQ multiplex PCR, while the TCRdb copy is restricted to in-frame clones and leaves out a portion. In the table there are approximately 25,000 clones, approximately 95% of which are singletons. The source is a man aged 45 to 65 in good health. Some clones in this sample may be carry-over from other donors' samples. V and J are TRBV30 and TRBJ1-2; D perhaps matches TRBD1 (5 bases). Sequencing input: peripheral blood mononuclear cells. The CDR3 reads CALRDQGNYGYTF. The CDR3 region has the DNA TGTGCCTTGAGAGATCAGGGAAACTATGGCTACACCTTC.